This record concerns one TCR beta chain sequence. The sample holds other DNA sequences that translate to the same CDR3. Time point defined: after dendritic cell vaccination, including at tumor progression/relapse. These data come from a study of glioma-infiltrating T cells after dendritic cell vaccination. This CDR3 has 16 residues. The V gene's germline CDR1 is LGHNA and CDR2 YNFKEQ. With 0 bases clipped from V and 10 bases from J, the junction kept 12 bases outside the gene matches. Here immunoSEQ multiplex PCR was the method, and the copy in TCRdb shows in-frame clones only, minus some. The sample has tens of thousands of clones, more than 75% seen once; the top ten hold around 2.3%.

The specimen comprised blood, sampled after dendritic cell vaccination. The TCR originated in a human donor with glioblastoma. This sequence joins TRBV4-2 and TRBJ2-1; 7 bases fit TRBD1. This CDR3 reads CASSQDLTGWGNEQFF. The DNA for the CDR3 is TGTGCCAGCAGCCAAGATCTGACAGGGTGGGGCAACGAGCAGTTCTTC.